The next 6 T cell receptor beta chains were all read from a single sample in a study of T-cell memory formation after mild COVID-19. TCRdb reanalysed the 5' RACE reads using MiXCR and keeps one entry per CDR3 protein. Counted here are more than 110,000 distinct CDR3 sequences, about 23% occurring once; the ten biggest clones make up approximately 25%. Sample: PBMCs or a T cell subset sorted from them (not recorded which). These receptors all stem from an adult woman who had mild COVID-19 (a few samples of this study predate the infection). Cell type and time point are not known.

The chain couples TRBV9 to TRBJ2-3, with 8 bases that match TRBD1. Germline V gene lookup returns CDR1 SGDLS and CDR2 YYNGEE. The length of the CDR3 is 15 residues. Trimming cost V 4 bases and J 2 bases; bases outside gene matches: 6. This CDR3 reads CASSPNRGSTDTQYF. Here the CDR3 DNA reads TGTGCCAGCAGCCCAAACAGGGGGTCCACAGATACGCAGTATTTT. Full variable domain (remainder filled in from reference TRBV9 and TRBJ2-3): DSGVTQTPKHLITATGQRVTLRCSPRSGDLSVYWYQQSLDQGLQFLIQYYNGEERAKGNILERFSAQQFPDLHSELNLSSLELGDSALYFCASSPNRGSTDTQYFGPGTRLTVL.

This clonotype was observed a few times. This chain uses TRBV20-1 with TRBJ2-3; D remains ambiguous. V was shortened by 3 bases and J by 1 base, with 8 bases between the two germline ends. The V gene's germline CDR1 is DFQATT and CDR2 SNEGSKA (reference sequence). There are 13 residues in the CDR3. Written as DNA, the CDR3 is TGCAGTGCTAGTTCCAGCCGCACAGATACGCAGTATTTT. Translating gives CSASSSRTDTQYF.

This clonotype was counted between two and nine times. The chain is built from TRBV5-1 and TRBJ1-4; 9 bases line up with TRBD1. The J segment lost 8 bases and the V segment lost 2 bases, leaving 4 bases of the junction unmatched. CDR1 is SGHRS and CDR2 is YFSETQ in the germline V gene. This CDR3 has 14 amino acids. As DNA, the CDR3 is TGCGCCAGCAGCTTCGGACAGGGGCAGGAAAAACTGTTTTTT. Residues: CASSFGQGQEKLFF.

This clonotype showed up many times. The CDR3 bases are TGTGCCAGCAGTACGGGGACAGGGGAAACCGGGGAGCTGTTTTTT. Protein sequence: CASSTGTGETGELFF. This chain links TRBV27 with TRBJ2-2; TRBD1 matches at 10 bases. The CDR3 has 15 amino acids. Germline CDR1 MNHEY, CDR2 SMNVEV (reference sequence). V lost 5 bases to trimming and J lost 5 bases; unmatched junction nucleotides: 5.

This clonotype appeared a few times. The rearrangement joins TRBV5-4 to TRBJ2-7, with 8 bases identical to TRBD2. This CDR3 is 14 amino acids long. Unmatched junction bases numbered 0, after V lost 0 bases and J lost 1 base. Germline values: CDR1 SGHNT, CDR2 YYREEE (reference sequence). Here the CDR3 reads CASSLVAGSYEQYF. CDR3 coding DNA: TGTGCCAGCAGCTTGGTAGCGGGGTCCTACGAGCAGTACTTC.

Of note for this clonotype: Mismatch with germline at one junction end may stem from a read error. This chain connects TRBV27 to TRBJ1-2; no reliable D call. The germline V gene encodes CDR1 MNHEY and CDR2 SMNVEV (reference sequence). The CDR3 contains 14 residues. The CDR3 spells CASSLTGNIDGYTF. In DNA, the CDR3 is TGTGCCAGCAGTTTAACGGGGAACATCGATGGATACACCTTC.